This TCR beta chain was profiled in a study of blood T cell repertoires in COVID-19 (dated by TCRdb to the early 2020s). Looking at the study overall: Samples from collaborators originated in the United States, Italy and Spain and spanned both the acute and convalescent phases of COVID-19. Samples came from the ongoing ImmuneRACE study (first 160 participants) plus 1,254 subjects from 6 global collaborators. A freely available public database, intended as a resource for researchers studying the immune response to SARS-CoV-2, is where the repertoires were released. The material from the prospective study consisted of cDNA or gDNA derived from T cells, B-cell-depleted T cells, or PBMCs. Sample metadata almost always included a de-identified subject ID, COVID-19 status, age in years and sex. Where available, HLA class I and class II types were obtained from metadata supplied by the sample provider rather than from assay-based typing. Subjects who had been exposed to COVID-19, were actively infected with it, or had recovered from it provided the deeply sampled blood TCRbeta repertoires that made up the dataset.

Reading the germline V gene gives CDR1 SGHAT and CDR2 FQNNGV. Cut back by 4 bases and 3 bases, the V and J ends lie 21 bases apart. From cysteine to phenylalanine, the CDR3 is 18 amino acids long. CDR3 DNA only is kept here, 54 bases in frame from base 1. In the prospective study, participants were roughly 18 to 95 years old, resided in 20 to 30 geographic areas of the United States, and were enrolled through a virtual design. To assign participants to cohorts, the prospective study relied on clinical history that participants themselves reported in a screening survey and a study questionnaire. Each participant in the prospective study had whole blood, serum and a nasopharyngeal or oropharyngeal swab collected by mobile phlebotomists. Over an approximately 2-month period, participants in the prospective study had the option of providing additional blood draws and questionnaires. Before DNA extraction, prospective study blood samples were shipped either frozen or at room temperature.

Summary of the overall study and its limitations: The quantity of clinical and demographic metadata differed by source and by participant and was supplied without curation.

The immunoSEQ Assay, a bias-controlled multiplex PCR, was used to amplify TCRbeta CDR3 regions from genomic DNA. The original pipeline was this. The number of nucleated cells in each sample was estimated from the amplification of reference gene primers within the assay. To quantify the absolute abundance of each unique TCRbeta CDR3 rearrangement, sequence reads were collapsed and filtered. For each sample, productive Simpson clonality was calculated by taking the square root of Simpson's diversity index across productive rearrangements. Not all clones reach the TCRdb copy of this immuneACCESS table, which keeps in-frame sequences only. Checked studies attribute under half of the gap to unresolved V genes and leave the rest unexplained. The V and J calls and clone size come from that table; D and trimming were worked out from the DNA. Across this sample there are a few hundred thousand clones, with approximately 86% seen only once. 3.5% to 4% of the sample is taken by the ten largest.

A word on this clone: Its antigen has not been determined. One base away there is no much larger clone; base qualities are not given.

The TCR was taken from a woman aged 40-49 years with acute COVID-19. The sample comprised PBMCs or T cells enriched from blood (not recorded which). Rearrangement joined TRBV11-2 to TRBJ2-2, with the identity of the D gene unclear. This receptor has the CDR3 CASSSPRQQAQHTGELFF. The sequence in DNA is TGTGCCAGCAGCTCACCACGACAACAAGCACAGCACACCGGGGAGCTGTTTTTT.